The rows below give T cell receptor beta chains drawn from one sample of a study of spatial heterogeneity in lung cancer. In TCRdb, the 5' RACE reads were re-called with MiXCR into one record per CDR3 protein. The table has some 23,000 distinct CDR3 sequences, roughly 9% seen once. This specimen was lung tumor tissue, taken at surgery. The origin of the receptors is a male donor with early-stage non-small cell lung cancer. Both conserved end residues are part of each CDR3. D genes are given only for firm matches. Some rows have no size entry. The others give once, few or many, or a class for an expanded clone.

j_call | v_call | d_call | clone_size | cdr3_aa | cdr3_nt
TRBJ2-1 | TRBV12-3/TRBV12-4 | NA | many | CASSLRSLYGNTLRDEQFF | TGTGCCAGCAGTTTGAGGAGCCTCTACGGGAACACCCTGAGGGATGAGCAGTTCTTC
TRBJ2-3 | TRBV5-1 | TRBD1 | few | CASSLAGQNTDTQYF | TGCGCCAGCAGCTTGGCGGGACAGAACACAGATACGCAGTATTTT
TRBJ1-1 | TRBV27 | NA | many | CASSFGQVGGAFF | TGTGCCAGCAGTTTCGGTCAGGTGGGGGGAGCTTTCTTT
TRBJ2-6 | TRBV5-1 | NA | many | CASSLDRGAGANVLTF | TGCGCCAGCAGCTTGGATAGAGGGGCTGGGGCCAACGTCCTGACTTTC
TRBJ1-2 | TRBV14 | NA | many | CASSHSIGANYGYTF | TGTGCCAGCAGCCACTCTATCGGCGCTAACTATGGCTACACCTTC
TRBJ2-2 | TRBV4-1 | NA | many | CASSHGQLNTGELFF | TGCGCCAGCAGCCACGGACAGTTGAACACCGGGGAGCTGTTTTTT
TRBJ2-5 | TRBV20-1 | TRBD2 | many | CSASRVAGGQGETQYF | TGCAGTGCTTCGAGGGTAGCGGGAGGTCAAGGAGAGACCCAGTACTTC
TRBJ1-1 | TRBV11-2 | NA | many | CASTQISQGTEAFF | TGTGCCAGCACACAGATTAGTCAGGGCACTGAAGCTTTCTTT
TRBJ2-7 | TRBV12-3/TRBV12-4 | NA | NA | CASSLGRYEQYF | TGTGCCAGCAGTTTGGGGCGCTACGAGCAGTACTTC
TRBJ2-2 | TRBV9 | NA | large | CASSVTAREATGELFF | TGTGCCAGCAGCGTAACAGCCAGGGAAGCCACCGGGGAGCTGTTTTTT
TRBJ2-7 | TRBV2 | NA | many | CASRQYEQYF | TGTGCCAGCAGGCAGTACGAGCAGTACTTC
TRBJ2-1 | TRBV9 | TRBD2 | many | CASSPGLAQNNEQFF | TGTGCCAGCAGCCCGGGACTAGCGCAGAACAATGAGCAGTTCTTC
TRBJ1-1 | TRBV10-1 | NA | many | CATTLTGDNLNTEAFF | TGCGCCACTACCCTGACAGGAGACAACTTGAACACTGAAGCTTTCTTT
TRBJ1-6 | TRBV7-2 | NA | many | CASSLDRGSYNSPLHF | TGTGCCAGCAGCTTAGACCGAGGCTCCTATAATTCACCCCTCCACTTT
TRBJ2-1 | TRBV5-4 | TRBD1 | many | CASRSDRVGLSEQFF | TGTGCCAGCAGGTCGGACAGGGTAGGGCTCAGTGAGCAGTTCTTC
TRBJ1-5 | TRBV2 | NA | many | CASMGDSNQPQHF | TGTGCCAGCATGGGGGACAGCAATCAGCCCCAGCATTTT
TRBJ2-6 | TRBV29-1 | NA | many | CSVAPGSSGANVLTF | TGCAGCGTTGCCCCAGGGAGCTCTGGGGCCAACGTCCTGACTTTC
TRBJ2-5 | TRBV27 | NA | many | CASSPKRPEETQYF | TGTGCCAGCAGTCCCAAGCGGCCTGAAGAGACCCAGTACTTC
TRBJ2-2 | TRBV19 | NA | many | CASSQNTGELFF | TGTGCCAGTAGTCAGAACACCGGGGAGCTGTTTTTT
TRBJ2-3 | TRBV4-2 | NA | many | CASSQTQTFTDTQYF | TGTGCCAGCAGCCAAACCCAGACCTTCACAGATACGCAGTATTTT
TRBJ1-1 | TRBV12-3/TRBV12-4 | NA | few | CASTLTANTEAFF | TGTGCCAGCACCCTGACTGCGAACACTGAAGCTTTCTTT
TRBJ2-7 | TRBV2 | NA | many | CASTPGLRNEQYF | TGTGCCAGCACCCCGGGTCTAAGGAACGAGCAGTACTTC
TRBJ2-1 | TRBV10-3 | NA | few | CAISERAYVYNEQFF | TGTGCCATCAGTGAGCGGGCCTATGTCTACAATGAGCAGTTCTTC
TRBJ2-1 | TRBV7-9 | NA | many | CASRGNEQFF | TGTGCCAGCAGGGGTAATGAGCAGTTCTTC
TRBJ1-1 | TRBV7-2 | TRBD1 | many | CASSLGQGAQEAFF | TGTGCCAGCAGCTTAGGACAGGGGGCACAGGAAGCTTTCTTT
TRBJ2-3 | TRBV4-2 | NA | few | CASSQDLRGGTQYF | TGTGCCAGCAGCCAAGATCTTAGGGGTGGTACGCAGTATTTT
TRBJ1-2 | TRBV27 | NA | many | CASSLSISQGVNYGYTF | TGTGCCAGCAGTTTATCGATTAGCCAGGGAGTCAACTATGGCTACACCTTC
TRBJ2-6 | TRBV19 | NA | medium-sized | CASSIALSGANVLTF | TGTGCCAGTAGTATAGCCCTCTCTGGGGCCAACGTCCTGACTTTC
TRBJ1-5 | TRBV28 | NA | many | CASSKDYSNQPQHF | TGTGCCAGCAGTAAAGATTATAGCAATCAGCCCCAGCATTTT
TRBJ2-5 | TRBV7-2 | NA | many | CASSSLRDQETQYF | TGTGCCAGCAGCTCGCTCAGGGACCAAGAGACCCAGTACTTC
TRBJ2-1 | TRBV27 | NA | NA | CASSFRPPLNEQFF | TGTGCCAGCAGTTTCAGGCCCCCGTTAAATGAGCAGTTCTTC
TRBJ2-1 | TRBV7-9 | NA | many | CASSFRGSSNEQFF | TGTGCCAGCAGCTTCCGGGGATCAAGCAATGAGCAGTTCTTC
TRBJ2-3 | TRBV20-1 | TRBD2 | many | CSARGSSGLTDTQYF | TGCAGTGCTAGAGGGTCTAGCGGACTCACAGATACGCAGTATTTT
TRBJ1-2 | TRBV5-5 | NA | few | CASSLGNRVQFGYTF | TGTGCCAGCAGCTTGGGTAACAGGGTTCAATTCGGCTACACCTTC
TRBJ2-1 | TRBV12-3/TRBV12-4 | NA | many | CASSLPPDNEQFF | TGTGCCAGCAGTTTGCCGCCGGACAATGAGCAGTTCTTC
TRBJ2-3 | TRBV5-1 | NA | few | CASSLRGLSTDTQYF | TGCGCCAGCAGCTTGAGGGGCCTAAGCACAGATACGCAGTATTTT
TRBJ2-7 | TRBV7-2 | TRBD1 | NA | CASQRDRGGYEQYF | TGTGCCAGCCAACGGGACAGGGGAGGTTACGAGCAGTACTTC